A single sample is the source of the 24 T cell receptor beta chains below, sequenced in a study of cytomegalovirus exposure and HLA in healthy donors. 13 Jbeta primers and 60 Vbeta primers were used for the PCR. Here immunoSEQ multiplex PCR was the method, and the copy in TCRdb shows in-frame clones only, minus some. The data show under 200,000 clones, about three quarters seen once. The sample was PBMCs. These receptors all come from a middle-aged man in good health and CMV-seronegative.

The V and J genes are TRBV9 and TRBJ1-1; TRBD1 aligns across 7 bases. The CDR3 extends over 14 amino acids. Trimming cost V 4 bases and J 4 bases; bases outside gene matches: 7. Germline V CDR1 and CDR2: SGDLS, YYNGEE. The CDR3 DNA reads as TGTGCCAGCAGCACCCTTCAGGGGGGCACTGAAGCTTTCTTT. It codes for CASSTLQGGTEAFF.

The chain has TRBV5-8 and TRBJ1-4; 9 bases align to TRBD1. The J segment lost 2 bases and the V segment lost 4 bases, leaving 12 bases of the junction unmatched. The CDR3 has 18 residues. From germline, CDR1 is SGHTS and CDR2 YDEGEE. CDR3 nucleotide sequence: TGTGCCAGCAGCCGAAGACAGGGGGGCCGACCTACTAATGAAAAACTGTTTTTT. This gives the protein CASSRRQGGRPTNEKLFF.

The chain combines TRBV4-3 with TRBJ1-2; TRBD1 matches 11 bases. The trim removed 3 bases at V and 4 bases at J, leaving 4 bases unmatched. Germline values: CDR1 LGHNA, CDR2 YSLEER. The CDR3 runs 15 residues. Here the CDR3 DNA reads TGCGCCAGCAGCCAGGGGACAGGGGGAGGCTATGGCTACACCTTC. The encoded protein is CASSQGTGGGYGYTF.

The rearrangement links TRBV5-1 to TRBJ2-1; possible D gene TRBD2, 5 bases. The ends were cut back, 3 bases at V and 8 bases at J, with 12 bases in the middle. Germline CDR1 SGHRS, CDR2 YFSETQ. This CDR3 is built from 13 residues. CDR3 sequence (DNA): TGCGCCAGCAGCTCGGGGAAGGGCTATGAGCAGTTCTTC. Translation: CASSSGKGYEQFF.

The rearrangement joins TRBV10-1 to TRBJ1-1; 8 bases are a match to TRBD1. The CDR3 is 14 amino acids. Germline V gene sequence: CDR1 WNHNN, CDR2 SYGVQD (reference sequence). J gave up 1 base and V 3 bases, and 1 base lay outside the gene matches. The CDR3, as DNA: TGCGCCAGCAGTGAAACAGGGGGGAACACTGAAGCTTTCTTT. It is translated as CASSETGGNTEAFF.

V gene TRBV14 combines with J gene TRBJ2-5; 8 nucleotides match TRBD1. V trimming: 4 bases; J trimming: 3 bases; junction bases outside the gene matches: 4. Germline loops: CDR1 SGHDN, CDR2 FVKESK. The CDR3 extends over 14 amino acids. The CDR3 sequence: CASSRTGYEETQYF. CDR3 nucleotides: TGTGCCAGCAGCCGGACAGGGTATGAAGAGACCCAGTACTTC. Full variable domain (remainder filled in from reference TRBV14 and TRBJ2-5): EAGVTQFPSHSVIEKGQTVTLRCDPISGHDNLYWYRRVMGKEIKFLLHFVKESKQDESGMPNNRFLAERTGGTYSTLKVQPAELEDSGVYFCASSRTGYEETQYFGPGTRLLVL.

The chain links TRBV11-2 to TRBJ1-2; perhaps TRBD1 as D (5 bases). Trimming took off 4 bases at V and 1 base at J, with 10 bases between the two ends. The CDR3 is 14 amino acids. Germline CDR1 SGHAT, CDR2 FQNNGV. CDR3 sequence (DNA): TGTGCCAGCAGCTACAGGCAAAGTAACTATGGCTACACCTTC. Translated, it gives CASSYRQSNYGYTF.

The chain employs TRBV6-5 and TRBJ1-2; the match to TRBD1 covers 7 bases. Per the germline V gene, CDR1 is MNHEY and CDR2 is SVGAGI. This CDR3 region has 15 residues. The trim removed 1 base at V and 4 bases at J, leaving 6 bases unmatched. CDR3 in DNA: TGTGCCAGCAGTTACTACTACAGGGGAACCTATGGCTACACCTTC. Protein: CASSYYYRGTYGYTF.

This clone has only one observation. The gene calls are TRBV5-4 and TRBJ2-3; tentative D call: TRBD1 (6 bases). Trimming cost V 6 bases and J 6 bases, with 26 bases left between them. The germline V gene encodes CDR1 SGHNT and CDR2 YYREEE (reference sequence). The CDR3 length is 17 residues. The CDR3 sequence: CASIHKKGLTGRDTQYF. CDR3 DNA sequence: TGTGCCAGCATCCATAAAAAGGGGTTGACAGGAAGGGATACGCAGTATTTT.

The chain couples TRBV18 to TRBJ2-3, with TRBD2 matching 9 bases. Germline V CDR1 and CDR2: KGHSH, LQKENI. V lost 5 bases, J lost 3 bases, and 9 bases stayed unmatched. This CDR3 comprises 16 residues. CDR3 bases: TGTGCCAGCTCAACTTCCGGGACTAGCCAGACAGATACGCAGTATTTT. This encodes CASSTSGTSQTDTQYF.

The V call is TRBV6-5, the J call TRBJ1-2; 7 bases align to TRBD1. V trimming: 10 bases; J trimming: 4 bases; junction bases outside the gene matches: 9. Germline V gives CDR1 MNHEY, CDR2 SVGAGI. The CDR3 has 13 residues. The DNA of the CDR3 is TGTGCCACCACAAGGACAGGATCCTATGGCTACACCTTC. Translating it yields CATTRTGSYGYTF.

This rearrangement joins TRBV4-1 to TRBJ2-7; 9 bases are shared with TRBD2. Germline V gene data show CDR1 as MGHRA and CDR2 as YSYEKL. The CDR3 spans 17 residues. Germline trimming cut 0 bases from V and 5 bases from J; bases unmatched to any gene: 11. CDR3 DNA: TGCGCCAGCAGCCAAGAAACAGGCGGGAGGGCCGGCGACGAGCAGTACTTC. This sequence encodes CASSQETGGRAGDEQYF.

This chain uses TRBV6-6 with TRBJ1-1; no clear D. Germline V gene sequence: CDR1 MNHNY, CDR2 SVGAGI (reference sequence). This CDR3 comprises 14 residues. Trimming removed 4 bases at V and 5 bases at J, with 14 bases between. The CDR3 bases are TGTGCCAGCAGTTCGATAGATCGGGTTACTGAAGCTTTCTTT. Translated, it gives CASSSIDRVTEAFF.

V and J are TRBV19 and TRBJ1-1; D gene unclear. The CDR3 loop spans 14 amino acids. Germline assignment: CDR1 LNHDA and CDR2 SQIVND (reference sequence). Trimming stripped 4 bases from V and 0 bases from J, with 9 bases between. The CDR3: CASSTQEMNTEAFF. The CDR3 bases are TGTGCCAGTAGTACCCAAGAGATGAACACTGAAGCTTTCTTT. The whole variable domain, filled in from reference TRBV19 and TRBJ1-1, reads DGGITQSPKYLFRKEGQNVTLSCEQNLNHDAMYWYRQDPGQGLRLIYYSQIVNDFQKGDIAEGYSVSREKKESFPLTVTSAQKNPTAFYLCASSTQEMNTEAFFGQGTRLTVV.

The J gene is TRBJ2-1, the V gene TRBV7-2, with TRBD1 matching over 7 bases. The CDR3 spans 16 residues. From germline, CDR1 is SGHTA and CDR2 FQGNSA. Trimming at V came to 4 bases and at J to 4 bases, leaving 10 bases not matched to a gene. CDR3 in amino acids: CASSSTASTGYNEQFF. CDR3 sequence (DNA): TGTGCCAGCAGCTCGACCGCCTCGACAGGGTACAATGAGCAGTTCTTC.

The V gene is TRBV5-1, the J gene TRBJ2-7, with 11 bases matching TRBD2. This CDR3 has 17 amino acids. Germline assignment: CDR1 SGHRS and CDR2 YFSETQ. Losses at the gene ends were 4 bases for V and 2 bases for J; bases not matched to a gene: 11. CDR3: CASSVYAGLAVPYEQYF. The CDR3 DNA follows: TGCGCCAGCAGCGTCTACGCGGGACTAGCGGTCCCCTACGAGCAGTACTTC.

This chain links TRBV5-6 with TRBJ2-5; D gene uncertain. The CDR3 spans 13 residues. CDR1 is SGHDT and CDR2 is YYEEEE in the germline V gene. The V end lost 4 bases, the J end lost 7 bases, and 14 bases lay between the germline ends. CDR3 region: CASSPLTIPTQYF. The CDR3 nucleotides read TGTGCCAGCAGCCCTTTAACAATCCCGACCCAGTACTTC.

This clone occurred a few times. This rearrangement joins TRBV10-1 to TRBJ2-3; TRBD1 matches 9 bases. Unmatched junction bases numbered 1, after V lost 3 bases and J lost 0 bases. Germline V gene lookup returns CDR1 WNHNN and CDR2 SYGVQD (reference sequence). The CDR3 is 15 residues long. CDR3 DNA sequence: TGCGCCAGCAGTGACGGGACAGGGAGCACAGATACGCAGTATTTT. Its translation is CASSDGTGSTDTQYF.

In its sample, this clone was seen once. V usage is TRBV6-6 and J usage is TRBJ1-1, with 7 bases fitting TRBD1. CDR3 length: 14 residues. Per the germline V gene, CDR1 is MNHNY and CDR2 is SVGAGI (reference sequence). The V segment lost 2 bases and the J segment 3 bases; nucleotides outside the gene matches: 3. The CDR3 reads CASSYDRADTEAFF. The CDR3 coding sequence is TGTGCCAGCAGTTACGACAGGGCGGACACTGAAGCTTTCTTT.

This chain joins TRBV4-1 and TRBJ2-7, with D perhaps matching TRBD1 (6 bases). This CDR3 is built from 16 residues. The V end was cut by 1 base, the J end by 2 bases, with 15 bases between. Germline CDR1 and CDR2: MGHRA and YSYEKL. The CDR3 region has the DNA TGCGCCAGCAGCCAAGGAACGAACAGGGCTCCCTACGAGCAGTACTTC. Its translation is CASSQGTNRAPYEQYF.

This clone has just a few counts. The rearrangement uses TRBV4-1 and TRBJ2-7; D possibly corresponds to TRBD2 (5 bases). V was shortened by 4 bases and J by 7 bases, with 14 bases between the two germline ends. Germline V lookup: CDR1 MGHRA, CDR2 YSYEKL. The CDR3 is made up of 13 amino acids. The CDR3 here is CASSPRDRQEQYF. For the CDR3, the DNA is TGCGCCAGCAGCCCCCGGGATCGCCAGGAGCAGTACTTC.

This clone was recorded a few times. The rearrangement uses TRBV29-1 and TRBJ2-6, with no clear D. The germline CDR1 and CDR2 sequences are SQVTM and ANQGSEA. The CDR3 is 12 amino acids. The V end lost 4 bases, the J end lost 3 bases, and 4 bases lay between the germline ends. CDR3 protein: CSVGGGANVLTF. In nucleotides, the CDR3 is TGCAGCGTTGGCGGTGGGGCCAACGTCCTGACTTTC.

V and J are TRBV19 and TRBJ2-1, with 9 nucleotides matching TRBD1. Trimming took 10 bases from V and 7 from J; bases not matched to a gene: 5. Germline CDR1 LNHDA, CDR2 SQIVND (reference sequence). This CDR3 spans 12 amino acids. CDR3 loop: CATWDRVNEQFF. The CDR3 DNA follows: TGTGCCACCTGGGACAGGGTAAATGAGCAGTTCTTC.

The J gene is TRBJ2-1, the V gene TRBV4-3; D is possibly TRBD2 (5 bases). V lost 1 base and J 7 bases, leaving 14 bases between the germline ends. The CDR3 covers 15 residues. Looked up from germline, CDR1 is LGHNA and CDR2 is YSLEER. The CDR3 DNA sequence: TGCGCCAGCAGCCAAGGGACTCCTAAATGGAATGAGCAGTTCTTC. As protein: CASSQGTPKWNEQFF.